This is a list of T cell receptor beta chains from one sample in a study of OX40 agonist ivuxolimab in advanced cancers. Some clones are missing from TCRdb's copy, which holds only in-frame ones; the method was immunoSEQ multiplex PCR. The sample holds 65,000 to 70,000 clones; 75% to 90% are singletons and the top ten take around 6%. Here the sequenced sample was CD4+ or CD8+ T cells sorted from blood, taken in a trial of the OX40 agonist ivuxolimab. These receptors originate from an adult with an advanced solid tumor such as melanoma, head and neck, liver or kidney cancer. CDR3s include the opening cysteine and the closing phenylalanine or tryptophan. D genes are given only for firm matches.

V gene: TRBV15
J gene: TRBJ1-2
D gene: NA
CDR3 DNA: TGTGCCACCAGCAGAGATCTCGTACCGACAGTAGTATCGAGGGGCTACACCTTC
CDR3 protein: CATSRDLVPTVVSRGYTF

V gene: TRBV5-4
J gene: TRBJ1-1
D gene: NA
CDR3 DNA: TGTGCCAGCAGCTTACACCCTGGGGGACTGAACACTGAAGCTTTCTTT
CDR3 protein: CASSLHPGGLNTEAFF

V gene: TRBV7-9
J gene: TRBJ2-1
D gene: NA
CDR3 DNA: TGTGCCAGCATCGATTGGGGCGATGAGCAGTTCTTC
CDR3 protein: CASIDWGDEQFF

V gene: TRBV4-1
J gene: TRBJ2-7
D gene: TRBD2
CDR3 DNA: TGCGCCAGCAGCCAACATACTAGCGGAGCCTACGAGCAGTACTTC
CDR3 protein: CASSQHTSGAYEQYF

V gene: TRBV7-9
J gene: TRBJ2-5
D gene: NA
CDR3 DNA: TGTGCCAGCAGCCTAGTTGTCATAACCCAAGAGACCCAGTACTTC
CDR3 protein: CASSLVVITQETQYF

V gene: TRBV7-6
J gene: TRBJ2-7
D gene: NA
CDR3 DNA: TGTGCCAGCAGCCTCAGGGGAGCTGCCTACGAGCAGTACTTC
CDR3 protein: CASSLRGAAYEQYF

V gene: TRBV27
J gene: TRBJ2-7
D gene: NA
CDR3 DNA: TGTGCCAGCAGTTTATCGGGGCTCTACGAGCAGTACTTC
CDR3 protein: CASSLSGLYEQYF

V gene: TRBV13
J gene: TRBJ1-3
D gene: TRBD1
CDR3 DNA: TGTGCCAGCAGCTCCCGGGGGGACAGGGTCTACTCTGGAAACACCATATATTTT
CDR3 protein: CASSSRGDRVYSGNTIYF

V gene: TRBV7-9
J gene: TRBJ2-1
D gene: TRBD2
CDR3 DNA: TGTGCCAGCAGCCCGCCTCCCCGACTAGCAGGAAATGAGCAGTTCTTC
CDR3 protein: CASSPPPRLAGNEQFF

V gene: TRBV4-3
J gene: TRBJ1-1
D gene: NA
CDR3 DNA: TGCGCCAGTACATCGGTGGTTTATGGGACTGAAGCTTTCTTT
CDR3 protein: CASTSVVYGTEAFF

V gene: TRBV9
J gene: TRBJ2-2
D gene: NA
CDR3 DNA: TGTGCCAGCAGCTTCCTGATCCAGGCGAACACCGGGGAGCTGTTTTTT
CDR3 protein: CASSFLIQANTGELFF

V gene: TRBV27
J gene: TRBJ2-7
D gene: TRBD2
CDR3 DNA: TGTGCCAGCAGTTTAGTGGGGGGGAATCCCTACGAGCAGTACTTC
CDR3 protein: CASSLVGGNPYEQYF

V gene: TRBV5-1
J gene: TRBJ2-7
D gene: TRBD1
CDR3 DNA: TGCGCCAGCAGCTTGGTCGCCGGGACAGGCCCCTACGAGCAGTACTTC
CDR3 protein: CASSLVAGTGPYEQYF

V gene: TRBV27
J gene: TRBJ2-2
D gene: TRBD1
CDR3 DNA: TGTGCCAGCAGCCCGACAGGGCGGTTCACCGGGGAGCTGTTTTTT
CDR3 protein: CASSPTGRFTGELFF

V gene: TRBV7-9
J gene: TRBJ1-1
D gene: NA
CDR3 DNA: TGTGCCAGCAGCTTAGCATGGGGGAACACTGAAGCTTTCTTT
CDR3 protein: CASSLAWGNTEAFF

V gene: TRBV2
J gene: TRBJ2-7
D gene: TRBD2
CDR3 DNA: TGTGCCAGTGGGCTAGCGGAAACCTCCTACGAGCAGTACTTC
CDR3 protein: CASGLAETSYEQYF

V gene: TRBV2
J gene: TRBJ1-5
D gene: NA
CDR3 DNA: TGTGCCAGCAGTGAGTTGGGAGGCAATCAGCCCCAGCATTTT
CDR3 protein: CASSELGGNQPQHF

V gene: TRBV5-4
J gene: TRBJ2-7
D gene: NA
CDR3 DNA: TGTGCCAGCAGCCCCGGGGCTGGGGAGCAGTACTTC
CDR3 protein: CASSPGAGEQYF

V gene: TRBV6-6
J gene: TRBJ1-4
D gene: NA
CDR3 DNA: TGTGCCAGCAGTCCCGACGGGGCCGCAACTAATGAAAAACTGTTTTTT
CDR3 protein: CASSPDGAATNEKLFF

V gene: TRBV5-1
J gene: TRBJ2-7
D gene: TRBD1
CDR3 DNA: TGCGCCAGCGGATCCGGGACAGGGTTTTACGAGCAGTACTTC
CDR3 protein: CASGSGTGFYEQYF